A single sample gave rise to the 32 T cell receptor beta chains below, sequenced in a study of blood T cell repertoires in COVID-19 (dated by TCRdb to about 2020). The library was prepared using the immunoSEQ multiplex PCR assay. This is the immuneACCESS table as TCRdb keeps it, with only in-frame sequences that have V and J called. A part of the clones is gone; compared with another copy, unresolved V genes explain less than half, and the rest is unexplained. The sample records a few hundred thousand clones, 85% of which are singletons. The biggest ten clones account for approximately 3.6% of the sample. The source material was peripheral blood. The receptors shown here come from a woman under 30 with acute or convalescent COVID-19.

This chain joins TRBV5-1 and TRBJ1-4; 7 positions agree with TRBD1. The CDR3 loop spans 15 amino acids. Germline values: CDR1 SGHRS, CDR2 YFSETQ. V lost 4 bases to trimming and J lost 5 bases; unmatched junction nucleotides: 8. CDR3 in DNA: TGCGCCAGCAGCACATCCGGGACAGAGAATGAAAAACTGTTTTTT. This gives the protein CASSTSGTENEKLFF.

The CDR3 sequence is CASSKVWGGEVDTQYF. In DNA form, the CDR3 reads TGTGCCAGCAGCAAAGTTTGGGGAGGGGAGGTGGATACGCAGTATTTT. V and J are TRBV21-1 and TRBJ2-3; no check of the table's D call, TRBD2, against the DNA was made. TRBV21-1 is recorded as a pseudogene. The CDR3 runs to 16 residues.

V is TRBV24-1 and J is TRBJ2-1; TRBD1 might be the D (5 bases). In germline, CDR1 is KGHDR, CDR2 SFDVKD. The CDR3 length is 15 residues. Trimming took off 6 bases at V and 3 bases at J, with 14 bases between the two ends. CDR3 DNA sequence: TGTGCCACCAGTTCGGCGGACAATGTCTACAATGAGCAGTTCTTC. It is translated as CATSSADNVYNEQFF.

The J gene is TRBJ2-7, the V gene TRBV10-3; D is ambiguous. The CDR3 sequence is 15 residues long. Trimming pared 6 bases from V and 0 bases from J, leaving 15 bases between. CDR1 is ENHRY and CDR2 is SYGVKD in the germline V gene. CDR3 sequence: CAISRSKDTSYEQYF. CDR3 nucleotides: TGTGCCATCAGCCGATCTAAAGACACCTCCTACGAGCAGTACTTC.

This chain connects TRBV7-3 to TRBJ2-2; 11 bases map to TRBD1. The trim removed 3 bases at V and 6 bases at J, leaving 3 bases unmatched. Germline V gene lookup returns CDR1 SGHTA and CDR2 FQGTGA. The CDR3 consists of 15 residues. This CDR3 is CASSFGTGGSGELFF. The CDR3 coding sequence is TGTGCCAGCAGCTTCGGGACAGGGGGATCCGGGGAGCTGTTTTTT.

This clone was counted between two and nine times. CDR3 nucleotide sequence: TGCGCCAGCAGCATGGAGGGGACTAATGAAAAACTGTTTTTT. This encodes CASSMEGTNEKLFF. The chain joins TRBV5-1 to TRBJ1-4; TRBD1 is a possible D gene (5 bases). The CDR3 covers 14 residues. V lost 4 bases and J lost 2, with 9 bases in between. Germline CDR1 is SGHRS and CDR2 is YFSETQ. Full variable domain (rest looked up from reference TRBV5-1 and TRBJ1-4): KAGVTQTPRYLIKTRGQQVTLSCSPISGHRSVSWYQQTPGQGLQFLFEYFSETQRNKGNFPGRFSGRQFSNSRSEMNVSTLELGDSALYLCASSMEGTNEKLFFGSGTQLSVL.

The chain links TRBV28 to TRBJ2-5; 8 positions match TRBD2. V trimming: 6 bases; J trimming: 0 bases; junction bases outside the gene matches: 15. The CDR3 totals 18 residues. Looked up from germline, CDR1 is MDHEN and CDR2 is SYDVKM. In DNA form, the CDR3 reads TGTGCCAGCAGATACCCAGCGGCTAGCGGGCCGTACCAAGAGACCCAGTACTTC. Translating gives CASRYPAASGPYQETQYF.

The chain joins TRBV5-4 to TRBJ1-4; the D is unclear. Trimming pared 1 base from V and 4 bases from J, leaving 2 bases between. This CDR3 has 12 amino acids. Germline values: CDR1 SGHNT, CDR2 YYREEE (reference sequence). CDR3 DNA: TGTGCCAGCAGCTTGCTTAATGAAAAACTGTTTTTT. Amino acid sequence: CASSLLNEKLFF.

The chain recombines TRBV18 with TRBJ2-3; 8 nucleotides align to TRBD1. J was trimmed by 3 bases and V by 6 bases; bases with no gene match: 11. Germline lookup yields CDR1 KGHSH and CDR2 LQKENI. This CDR3 comprises 16 residues. The CDR3 DNA sequence: TGTGCCAGCTCGACCACGGACAGGGTCAGTACAGATACGCAGTATTTT. Its translation is CASSTTDRVSTDTQYF.

V and J are TRBV6-5 and TRBJ2-7, with 7 bases fitting TRBD1. From germline, CDR1 is MNHEY and CDR2 SVGAGI. The V gene end was trimmed by 0 bases and the J gene end by 4 bases; junction bases not matched to a gene: 9. The CDR3 is 16 residues long. This chain's CDR3 is CASSYSWTGVKYEQYF. CDR3 nucleotide sequence: TGTGCCAGCAGTTACTCATGGACAGGAGTTAAGTACGAGCAGTACTTC.

This sequence joins TRBV4-1 and TRBJ1-3; D not certain. From germline, CDR1 is MGHRA and CDR2 YSYEKL. Trimming took 4 bases from V and 8 from J, leaving 12 bases between them. CDR3 length: 13 amino acids. Here the CDR3 reads CASSPGLADTIYF. The CDR3 region has the DNA TGCGCCAGCAGCCCCGGACTTGCGGACACCATATATTTT.

The V call is TRBV6-1, the J call TRBJ2-7, with 9 positions matching TRBD2. CDR1 and CDR2 from the germline V gene are MNHNS and SASEGT. This CDR3 has 16 residues. Trimming at V came to 2 bases and at J to 1 base, leaving 6 bases not matched to a gene. The CDR3 is CASSEMSLAGSYEQYF. The DNA of the CDR3 is TGTGCCAGCAGTGAAATGTCGCTAGCGGGATCCTACGAGCAGTACTTC.

This clone came up once. V and J are TRBV10-1 and TRBJ1-6; D possibly corresponds to TRBD1 (5 bases). CDR3 length: 13 amino acids. The V end was cut by 8 bases, the J end by 10 bases, with 15 bases between. Germline CDR1 reads WNHNN; CDR2 reads SYGVQD (reference sequence). The CDR3 region is CASSGGDGSPLHF. For the CDR3, the DNA is TGCGCCAGCTCCGGAGGGGACGGGTCACCCCTCCACTTT.

The chain is built from TRBV6-5 and TRBJ1-2; the match to TRBD1 covers 7 bases. V gave up 6 bases and J gave up 5 bases; unmatched junction bases: 9. Germline values: CDR1 MNHEY, CDR2 SVGAGI. CDR3 length: 14 amino acids. CDR3 sequence: CASSQDRARYGYTF. The DNA for the CDR3 is TGTGCCAGCAGCCAAGACAGGGCAAGATATGGCTACACCTTC.

The V call is TRBV28, the J call TRBJ2-7, with 7 bases that match TRBD2. There are 15 residues in the CDR3. The junction had 8 bases not matched to a gene; V was cut back by 6 bases and J by 0 bases. CDR1 and CDR2 (germline): MDHEN, SYDVKM. CDR3: CASSLSGLSSYEQYF. The CDR3 DNA reads as TGTGCCAGCAGCCTTAGCGGGTTAAGCTCCTACGAGCAGTACTTC.

This clone has more than one count but fewer than ten. The chain joins TRBV30 to TRBJ1-6; no reliable D call. The CDR3 is 14 amino acids. Germline V gene data show CDR1 as GTSNPN and CDR2 as SVGIG (reference sequence). V gave up 4 bases and J gave up 0 bases, with 7 bases separating them. The CDR3 spells CAWKQNSYNSPLHF. Written as DNA, the CDR3 is TGTGCCTGGAAACAGAACTCCTATAATTCACCCCTCCACTTT.

The chain is built from TRBV7-3 and TRBJ1-1; 8 bases align to TRBD1. Germline CDR1 is SGHTA and CDR2 is FQGTGA. This CDR3 contains 12 residues. After removal of 4 bases from V and 10 bases from J, the junction contained 5 bases not matched to a gene. The CDR3 region has the DNA TGTGCCAGCAGCTCTACACAGGGGGTAGCTTTCTTT. The encoded protein is CASSSTQGVAFF.

The chain links TRBV28 to TRBJ1-4; D remains unclear. CDR1 and CDR2 (germline): MDHEN, SYDVKM. V was clipped by 2 bases and J by 8 bases, with 12 bases between them. CDR3 length: 14 amino acids. The DNA for the CDR3 is TGTGCCAGCAGTTTAGGCGGGGTTGGAGAAAAACTGTTTTTT. It translates to CASSLGGVGEKLFF. The variable domain in full, completed from reference TRBV28 and TRBJ1-4, reads DVKVTQSSRYLVKRTGEKVFLECVQDMDHENMFWYRQDPGLGLRLIYFSYDVKMKEKGDIPEGYSVSREKKERFSLILESASTNQTSMYLCASSLGGVGEKLFFGSGTQLSVL.

The chain uses TRBV12-3 or TRBV12-4 and TRBJ1-4, with 7 nucleotides matching TRBD1. The length of the CDR3 is 13 residues. V dropped 8 bases and J dropped 3; count of bases not matched to a gene: 3. The CDR3 loop is CASAGTANEKLFF. Here the CDR3 DNA reads TGTGCCAGCGCCGGGACAGCTAATGAAAAACTGTTTTTT.

This chain links TRBV7-9 with TRBJ1-2, with TRBD1 matching over 8 bases. The CDR3 covers 17 residues. The junction had 18 bases not matched to a gene; V was cut back by 4 bases and J by 8 bases. Germline V lookup: CDR1 SEHNR, CDR2 FQNEAQ (reference sequence). The CDR3 sequence is CASSSGTGVSKHVGYTF. DNA of the CDR3: TGTGCCAGCAGCTCCGGGACAGGTGTCTCCAAACATGTCGGCTACACCTTC.

The CDR3 sequence is CASSQLGSYEQYF. In DNA form, the CDR3 reads TGTGCCAGCAGCCAACTAGGATCCTACGAGCAGTACTTC. The V gene is TRBV3-1 (or the pseudogene TRBV3-2), the J gene TRBJ2-7, with D unresolved. The ends were cut back, 2 bases at V and 1 base at J, with 6 bases in the middle. Germline CDR1 LGHDT, CDR2 YNNKEL (reference sequence). The length of the CDR3 is 13 residues.

The rearrangement uses TRBV10-1 and TRBJ1-1; no firm D call. The CDR3 consists of 12 residues. V was clipped by 3 bases and J by 4 bases, with 6 bases between them. Germline CDR1 WNHNN, CDR2 SYGVQD (reference sequence). The CDR3 loop reads CASSDGGTEAFF. DNA of the CDR3: TGCGCCAGCAGTGACGGAGGCACTGAAGCTTTCTTT.

This clone was found many times. The chain has TRBV5-6 and TRBJ2-7, with D uncertain. Germline assignment: CDR1 SGHDT and CDR2 YYEEEE. This CDR3 has 14 amino acids. With 2 bases removed from V and 1 base from J, the gap between germline ends came to 10 bases. The CDR3 DNA follows: TGTGCCAGCAGCTTAAATGGAGAATCCTACGAGCAGTACTTC. As protein: CASSLNGESYEQYF.

This chain joins TRBV28 and TRBJ1-5, with 8 bases that match TRBD1. Germline CDR1 reads MDHEN; CDR2 reads SYDVKM. The V segment lost 3 bases and the J segment 7 bases; nucleotides outside the gene matches: 8. This CDR3 has 15 residues. The CDR3: CASSFLTGEAQPQHF. In DNA, the CDR3 is TGTGCCAGCAGTTTCCTGACAGGGGAGGCCCAGCCCCAGCATTTT.

The genes are TRBV4-1 and TRBJ1-5; 7 nucleotides match TRBD1. The germline CDR1 and CDR2 sequences are MGHRA and YSYEKL. The junction had 8 bases not matched to a gene; V was cut back by 3 bases and J by 9 bases. The CDR3 spans 14 residues. CDR3 amino acids: CASSQGQWGGPQHF. In DNA form, the CDR3 reads TGCGCCAGCAGCCAGGGACAGTGGGGTGGGCCCCAGCATTTT.

V usage is TRBV2 and J usage is TRBJ1-2; a weak D match, TRBD1 (6 bases). The CDR3 totals 14 residues. V was cut by 10 bases and J by 7 bases, with 22 bases left in between. Germline-derived CDR1 and CDR2 are SNHLY and FYNNEI. This CDR3 is CAIGEWQGRVGYTF. In DNA, the CDR3 is TGTGCCATCGGGGAATGGCAGGGGCGGGTTGGCTACACCTTC.

The gene calls are TRBV5-6 and TRBJ1-3; D perhaps matches TRBD1 (5 bases). This CDR3 contains 16 residues. Deletions cut 0 bases from V and 0 bases from J, with 10 bases between. Germline-derived CDR1 and CDR2 are SGHDT and YYEEEE. The CDR3 here is CASSLVPGGSGNTIYF. The CDR3, as DNA: TGTGCCAGCAGCTTGGTTCCGGGGGGCTCTGGAAACACCATATATTTT. Filled out from reference TRBV5-6 and TRBJ1-3, the complete variable domain reads DAGVTQSPTHLIKTRGQQVTLRCSPKSGHDTVSWYQQALGQGPQFIFQYYEEEERQRGNFPDRFSGHQFPNYSSELNVNALLLGDSALYLCASSLVPGGSGNTIYFGEGSWLTVV.

This clone was counted between two and nine times. DNA of the CDR3: TGTGCCAGCTCACCACAAGAACAGGGATATGGCTACACCTTC. Protein product: CASSPQEQGYGYTF. This chain uses TRBV18 with TRBJ1-2, with a weak D call TRBD1 (6 bases). V dropped 1 base and J dropped 5 bases, with 11 bases sitting between them. There are 14 residues in the CDR3. Germline V gene lookup returns CDR1 KGHSH and CDR2 LQKENI.

This chain links TRBV6-1 with TRBJ1-6; 7 positions match TRBD1. The ends lost 2 bases at V and 8 bases at J; junction bases unmatched: 0. Per germline, CDR1 MNHNS and CDR2 SASEGT. The CDR3 extends over 13 amino acids. The CDR3 sequence is CASSERGHSPLHF. CDR3 nucleotides: TGTGCCAGCAGTGAAAGGGGGCATTCACCCCTCCACTTT.

The chain uses TRBV2 and TRBJ1-5, with no clear D. The CDR3 totals 16 residues. Per the germline V gene, CDR1 is SNHLY and CDR2 is FYNNEI. V lost 8 bases, J lost 3 bases, and 20 bases lay in between. The CDR3: CASHRVRGGTNQPQHF. As DNA, the CDR3 is TGTGCCAGCCACCGGGTCCGGGGAGGAACCAATCAGCCCCAGCATTTT.

The rearrangement uses TRBV3-1 (or the pseudogene TRBV3-2) and TRBJ1-2; perhaps TRBD1 as D (5 bases). V was trimmed by 1 base and J by 7 bases, leaving 13 bases between them. CDR3 length equals 14 residues. Germline lookup yields CDR1 LGHDT and CDR2 YNNKEL (reference sequence). The CDR3 DNA sequence: TGTGCCAGCAGCCAAGTCCGCAGGGAAGGTGGCTACACCTTC. Translating gives CASSQVRREGGYTF.

The chain recombines TRBV6-5 with TRBJ2-7, with D possibly matching TRBD2 (6 bases). This CDR3 has 16 amino acids. Trimming shortened V by 2 bases and J by 1 base, and 15 bases separated the two germline ends. Germline CDR1 reads MNHEY; CDR2 reads SVGAGI. In nucleotides, the CDR3 is TGTGCCAGCAGTTACACTTTGGGGGGACTGTCCTACGAGCAGTACTTC. Amino acids: CASSYTLGGLSYEQYF.